This TCR beta chain was sequenced in a study of cytomegalovirus exposure and HLA in healthy donors. Regarding the study as a whole: Donor immune exposure was known only as CMV serostatus. Previous analysis showed most TCR beta V segments were productive about 87% or about 30% of the time. Confirmation was obtained in vitro that a few CMV-associated chains are specific for CMV antigens.

As to this clone: What it recognizes is unknown.

PCR was performed using 60 Vbeta and 13 Jbeta primers. Under the authors' procedure: Unique TCR beta chains numbered approximately 76 million in a later analysis, with roughly 10 million shared. Data came from immunoSEQ multiplex PCR; TCRdb stores just in-frame clones and leaves some out. V and J calls and clone size follow that table, whereas D and trimming were derived from the DNA. The sample carries about 240,000 clones, 82% recorded once. Germline V gene lookup returns CDR1 MDHEN and CDR2 SYDVKM. CDR3 size: 14 residues. J gave up 7 bases and V 4 bases, and 10 bases lay outside the gene matches. Sequencing was performed on PBMCs. The rearrangement joins TRBV28 to TRBJ2-7; 7 bases are a match to TRBD2. The TCR originated in a woman between 35 and 50 years old in good health and CMV-seropositive. The chain's CDR3 is CASSSLAEAVEQYF. CDR3 coding DNA: TGTGCCAGCAGTTCTCTAGCGGAAGCGGTTGAGCAGTACTTC.